This TCR beta chain derives from a study of CD8 T cells in Susac syndrome. Study outcomes and limitations: TCR sequencing and HLA analysis covered a relatively small number of individuals.

The multiple sclerosis controls were treatment-naive patients, and their relapsing-remitting disease was stable or active. TEMRA cells were FACS-enriched, while CD8+ and CD4+ T cells were negatively isolated. An amount of RNA that ranged from roughly 0.5 to 1 ug was reverse transcribed with random hexamers. The method of amplification for TCR beta CDR3 was immunoSEQ multiplex PCR, covering 54 Vbeta and 13 Jbeta. TCRdb reanalysed the immunoSEQ multiplex PCR reads using MiXCR and keeps one entry per CDR3 protein. The sample comprises more than 95,000 distinct CDR3 sequences, 85% to 95% of which are singletons, and approximately 0.29% rests with the top ten. Concerning this clonotype itself: Its antigen is currently unknown.

Germline V gene data show CDR1 as SEHNR and CDR2 as FQNEAQ (reference sequence). The CDR3 has 14 residues. The ends were cut back, 5 bases at V and 8 bases at J, with 18 bases in the middle. The material sequenced was CD8+ T cells from PBMCs. This TCR was sampled from a human donor with multiple sclerosis. The rearrangement joins TRBV7-9 to TRBJ1-2, with a weak D call TRBD1 (5 bases). The CDR3 loop reads CASSGGNGFYGYTF. CDR3 bases: TGTGCCAGCAGCGGGGGGAATGGTTTTTACGGCTACACCTTC. Supplemented by reference TRBV7-9 and TRBJ1-2, the full variable domain reads DTGVSQNPRHKITKRGQNVTFRCDPISEHNRLYWYRQTLGQGPEFLTYFQNEAQLEKSRLLSDRFSAERPKGSFSTLEIQRTEQGDSAMYLCASSGGNGFYGYTFGSGTRLTVV.